Sequencing of this T cell receptor (beta chain) was carried out in a study of shared clonotypes between healthy human individuals. In the study overall: Donors had three CD4 naive, three CD4 memory, two CD8 naive and one CD8 memory plate apiece.

Study outcomes and limitations: Naive subsets usually exceeded memory subsets in estimated richness. A handful of donors had around 5.2% of their naive CD4 clonotypes in common.

CDR3 length equals 11 residues. The V end lost 6 bases, the J end lost 3 bases, and 6 bases lay between the germline ends. CDR1 is MDHEN, CDR2 SYDVKM, per germline. TCRdb's copy holds only in-frame clones and misses some; the assay was immunoSEQ multiplex PCR. Among 2 million to 2.5 million clones listed, around 90% were seen once. Comment on this clone: Its specificity is unknown.

The chain combines TRBV28 with TRBJ2-7; no reliable D call. Sequencing used naive CD4+ T cells from PBMCs. Subset described: CD45RA+ positively selected. This TCR derives from a man aged 18 to 35 in good health. Some clones in this sample may be carry-over from other donors' samples. The CDR3 DNA follows: TGTGCCAGCAGACACTACTACGAGCAGTACTTC. The encoded protein is CASRHYYEQYF.